Below, one T cell receptor (beta chain) is given with its context. Antigen: not known. The V end was cut by 2 bases, the J end by 7 bases, with 15 bases between. Germline CDR1 is MNHEY and CDR2 is SVGAGI. The CDR3 spans 16 residues. The sample originates from a study of cytomegalovirus exposure and HLA in healthy donors. Whole-study findings and limits: For presence/absence analyses, sequencing depth was assumed to be roughly uniform across donors. When the data were analyzed later, several of the most significant clusters appeared to be linked to common viral pathogens.

PCR amplification relied on 60 Vbeta primers (plus 13 Jbeta primers). Libraries were prepared by immunoSEQ multiplex PCR; TCRdb keeps only in-frame clonotypes and omits some of them. Of about 96,000 clones in the sample, roughly 74% are singletons; the top ten hold over 12%. The chain is built from TRBV6-5 and TRBJ1-6, with D possibly TRBD1 on 6 matching bases. The sample was PBMCs. The TCR sequence derives from a woman aged 70-85 years in good health and CMV-seropositive. CDR3 bases: TGTGCCAGCAGTTACCAGAACAGGGCCGCAAATTCACCCCTCCACTTT. This encodes CASSYQNRAANSPLHF.